One and the same sample provided the 6 T cell receptor beta chains below, sequenced in a study of T cell changes during pregnancy in multiple sclerosis. The table came from immunoSEQ multiplex PCR; TCRdb's copy has only in-frame clones and leaves some out. The sample has tens of thousands of clones, 90% seen once; the top ten hold about an eighth. This sample comprised CD8+ T cells from peripheral blood mononuclear cells, obtained in the first trimester of pregnancy. Receptors were obtained from a female donor with multiple sclerosis, enrolled in a pregnancy study.

The chain employs TRBV25-1 and TRBJ1-2, with D possibly matching TRBD1 (5 bases). Germline CDR1 reads MGHDK; CDR2 reads SYGVNS. V shed 7 bases and J shed 5 bases, with 11 bases lying between them. There are 12 residues in the CDR3. The CDR3 DNA sequence: TGTGCCAGCAAGATCGACAGTTATGGCTACACCTTC. It specifies CASKIDSYGYTF.

The chain recombines TRBV2 with TRBJ2-1; TRBD2 matches 11 bases. CDR3 length equals 15 residues. Germline CDR1 reads SNHLY; CDR2 reads FYNNEI. The junction had 1 base not matched to a gene; V was cut back by 1 base and J by 5 bases. The DNA of the CDR3 is TGTGCCAGCAGTGAAGGACTAGCGGGGAACAATGAGCAGTTCTTC. Its translation is CASSEGLAGNNEQFF. The variable domain in full, completed from reference TRBV2 and TRBJ2-1, reads EPEVTQTPSHQVTQMGQEVILRCVPISNHLYFYWYRQILGQKVEFLVSFYNNEISEKSEIFDDQFSVERPDGSNFTLKIRSTKLEDSAMYFCASSEGLAGNNEQFFGPGTRLTVL.

This clone has only one observation. The chain combines TRBV27 with TRBJ2-2; possible D gene TRBD2, 5 bases. CDR3 length: 16 residues. Germline lookup yields CDR1 MNHEY and CDR2 SMNVEV (reference sequence). V was trimmed by 3 bases and J by 1 base, leaving 12 bases between them. The CDR3 DNA reads TGTGCCAGCAGTTTTGTAGAGGGTCTGAACACCGGGGAGCTGTTTTTT. Amino acid sequence: CASSFVEGLNTGELFF.

The chain carries TRBV7-8 and TRBJ2-2, with TRBD2 identical over 7 bases. The V segment lost 4 bases and the J segment 0 bases; nucleotides outside the gene matches: 8. This CDR3 comprises 17 residues. The germline V gene has CDR1 SGHVS and CDR2 FQNEAQ. Here the CDR3 DNA reads TGTGCCAGCAGCTCCCCCAGGGACTACGCGAACACCGGGGAGCTGTTTTTT. Protein sequence: CASSSPRDYANTGELFF. The whole variable domain, remainder taken from reference TRBV7-8 and TRBJ2-2, is GAGVSQSPRYKVAKRGQDVALRCDPISGHVSLFWYQQALGQGPEFLTYFQNEAQLDKSGLPSDRFFAERPEGSVSTLKIQRTQQEDSAVYLCASSSPRDYANTGELFFGEGSRLTVL.

The chain's CDR3 is CASSARGQEGRETQYF. The DNA for the CDR3 is TGTGCCAGCAGCGCCCGAGGACAGGAGGGTCGAGAGACCCAGTACTTC. The chain has TRBV7-9 and TRBJ2-5, with D possibly matching TRBD1 (7 bases). The V end lost 5 bases, the J end lost 4 bases, and 20 bases lay between the germline ends. Germline V gives CDR1 SEHNR, CDR2 FQNEAQ (reference sequence). The CDR3 has 16 amino acids.

The rearrangement links TRBV5-6 to TRBJ1-2; TRBD1 matches at 9 bases. CDR1 is SGHDT and CDR2 is YYEEEE in the germline V gene. This CDR3 region has 19 residues. V shed 3 bases and J 2 bases; nucleotides not matched to a gene: 17. The CDR3, as DNA: TGTGCCAGCAGCTCCCCGCCGGGACAGGGTATTTGGGTGAACTATGGCTACACCTTC. It specifies CASSSPPGQGIWVNYGYTF.